The 23 T cell receptor beta chains listed next were all sequenced from one sample in a study of graft-versus-host responses after intestinal transplantation. These TCRs are of unknown antigen specificity. TCRdb's table, derived via immunoSEQ multiplex PCR, lists solely in-frame clones and lacks some. The sample includes more than 40,000 clones, approximately 96% seen only once; the top ten take around 0.21%. Sample: unstimulated CD8+ T cells sorted from spleen or lymph node cells, taken before transplant. The source of these receptors is a human donor who was the organ donor for an intestinal transplant.

This clone has only one observation. The chain's CDR3 is CASRHPRTGLINTEAFF. The CDR3 nucleotides are TGTGCCAGCAGGCACCCTAGGACAGGGTTGATCAACACTGAAGCTTTCTTT. V gene TRBV2 combines with J gene TRBJ1-1; 8 positions agree with TRBD1. Germline V gene sequence: CDR1 SNHLY, CDR2 FYNNEI. V shed 6 bases and J 2 bases; nucleotides not matched to a gene: 14. CDR3 length: 17 amino acids.

With regard to this clone: One junction end disagrees with the germline gene, perhaps due to a read error. The chain carries TRBV7-6 and TRBJ2-5; no clear D gene. Per germline, CDR1 SGHVS and CDR2 FNYEAQ. The CDR3 is 13 residues long. The CDR3 DNA sequence: TGTGCCAGCAGCTTCTCTCTAAGCGAGATCCAGTACTTC. Translating it yields CASSFSLSEIQYF.

This chain uses TRBV25-1 with TRBJ2-2; tentative D call: TRBD1 (6 bases). The length of the CDR3 is 15 residues. Trimming stripped 1 base from V and 3 bases from J, with 9 bases between. Germline lookup yields CDR1 MGHDK and CDR2 SYGVNS. The CDR3 here is CASSELAGDTGELFF. CDR3 bases: TGTGCCAGCAGTGAATTAGCAGGGGACACCGGGGAGCTGTTTTTT. Combining the CDR3 with reference TRBV25-1 and TRBJ2-2 gives the whole variable domain EADIYQTPRYLVIGTGKKITLECSQTMGHDKMYWYQQDPGMELHLIHYSYGVNSTEKGDLSSESTVSRIRTEHFPLTLESARPSHTSQYLCASSELAGDTGELFFGEGSRLTVL.

The chain employs TRBV4-3 and TRBJ2-7, with a tentative D call TRBD2 (6 bases). CDR3 length: 16 amino acids. The germline CDR1 and CDR2 sequences are LGHNA and YSLEER. The V and J ends lost 4 bases and 3 bases respectively, with 19 bases between them. DNA of the CDR3: TGCGCCAGCAGCCCACGTTCGGGGGAATTAAGCTACGAGCAGTACTTC. As protein: CASSPRSGELSYEQYF.

This clone was recorded only once. The chain's CDR3 is CASSEVGLAAESNEQFF. The CDR3 bases are TGCGCCAGCAGTGAGGTAGGACTAGCGGCTGAGAGCAATGAGCAGTTCTTC. The chain is built from TRBV10-1 and TRBJ2-1; 10 nucleotides match TRBD2. V lost 2 bases and J lost 6; bases outside the gene matches: 10. The CDR3 covers 17 residues. Germline V gene lookup returns CDR1 WNHNN and CDR2 SYGVQD (reference sequence).

This chain connects TRBV28 to TRBJ2-7; a possible D gene is TRBD2 (6 bases). The CDR3 has 14 residues. Germline V gene sequence: CDR1 MDHEN, CDR2 SYDVKM. Trimming left V 2 bases short and J 6 bases short, with 14 bases between. This chain's CDR3 is CASSLRGRRGEQYF. CDR3 nucleotide sequence: TGTGCCAGCAGTTTACGTGGACGGAGGGGCGAGCAGTACTTC.

The chain links TRBV28 to TRBJ2-5, with 7 nucleotides matching TRBD2. With the DNA end fitting TRBJ2-7 better, the J assignment may be wrong. CDR3 length equals 14 residues. The germline V gene encodes CDR1 MDHEN and CDR2 SYDVKM. The chain's CDR3 is CASSGGEWDDEQYF. The CDR3 DNA sequence: TGTGCCAGCAGTGGGGGGGAATGGGACGACGAGCAGTACTTC.

The gene calls are TRBV18 and TRBJ2-7; TRBD1 aligns across 7 bases. This CDR3 has 17 amino acids. Trimming removed 3 bases from V and 0 bases from J; junction bases left unmatched: 11. Germline V gene sequence: CDR1 KGHSH, CDR2 LQKENI. As DNA, the CDR3 is TGTGCCAGCTCACCCGGGGTGCTCAGGGGGATCTCCTACGAGCAGTACTTC. Residues: CASSPGVLRGISYEQYF.

This chain connects TRBV30 to TRBJ2-7; a possible D gene is TRBD1 (5 bases). The CDR3 is 12 residues long. Trimming took 0 bases from V and 5 from J, leaving 8 bases between them. Per germline, CDR1 GTSNPN and CDR2 SVGIG (reference sequence). The CDR3 protein is CAWSVGPDEQYF. In DNA, the CDR3 is TGTGCCTGGAGTGTGGGGCCCGACGAGCAGTACTTC. Full variable domain (remainder filled in from reference TRBV30 and TRBJ2-7): SQTIHQWPATLVQPVGSPLSLECTVEGTSNPNLYWYRQAAGRGLQLLFYSVGIGQISSEVPQNLSASRPQDRQFILSSKKLLLSDSGFYLCAWSVGPDEQYFGPGTRLTVT.

The gene calls are TRBV6-5 and TRBJ2-7, with 7 nucleotides matching TRBD1. The V segment lost 0 bases and the J segment 2 bases; nucleotides outside the gene matches: 7. CDR1 and CDR2 from the germline V gene are MNHEY and SVGAGI. The CDR3 extends over 16 amino acids. The CDR3 sequence: CASSYSLGQSAYEQYF. The CDR3 DNA reads as TGTGCCAGCAGTTACTCGTTGGGACAGAGCGCCTACGAGCAGTACTTC.

The chain carries TRBV30 and TRBJ2-7; no firm D call. Trimming shortened V by 0 bases and J by 6 bases, and 12 bases separated the two germline ends. CDR1 and CDR2 (germline): GTSNPN, SVGIG (reference sequence). The CDR3 is made up of 13 amino acids. The CDR3 reads CAWSVSLVGEQYF. CDR3 nucleotide sequence: TGTGCCTGGAGTGTATCGTTGGTGGGCGAGCAGTACTTC.

The chain joins TRBV9 to TRBJ2-3; D gene ambiguous. CDR3 length: 13 amino acids. V was trimmed by 0 bases and J by 3 bases, leaving 5 bases between them. Germline CDR1 SGDLS, CDR2 YYNGEE. Here the CDR3 reads CASSVVETDTQYF. Here the CDR3 DNA reads TGTGCCAGCAGCGTAGTAGAGACAGATACGCAGTATTTT.

This chain joins TRBV4-1 and TRBJ2-1; D perhaps matches TRBD2 (7 bases). This CDR3 region has 16 residues. V was clipped by 3 bases and J by 9 bases, with 21 bases between them. The germline V gene encodes CDR1 MGHRA and CDR2 YSYEKL. For the CDR3, the DNA is TGCGCCAGCAGCCAGGCCATTGGACTAGGGGGGAGTGAGCAGTTCTTC. Protein product: CASSQAIGLGGSEQFF.

The V call is TRBV10-2, the J call TRBJ1-1, with D perhaps TRBD1 (5 bases). Trimming shortened V by 0 bases and J by 0 bases, and 11 bases separated the two germline ends. CDR1 is WSHSY and CDR2 is SAAADI in the germline V gene. The CDR3 covers 16 residues. This CDR3 reads CASSESGGEVNTEAFF. The CDR3 DNA is TGCGCCAGCAGTGAGTCGGGGGGGGAGGTGAACACTGAAGCTTTCTTT.

This clone showed up just a few times. The chain combines TRBV9 with TRBJ1-5; tentatively, D is TRBD1 (6 bases). The length of the CDR3 is 15 residues. The ends were cut back, 0 bases at V and 3 bases at J, with 10 bases in the middle. Per the germline V gene, CDR1 is SGDLS and CDR2 is YYNGEE. The CDR3 reads CASSVGGGPNQPQHF. The CDR3 DNA follows: TGTGCCAGCAGCGTAGGGGGGGGCCCCAATCAGCCCCAGCATTTT.

J is TRBJ2-2 and V is TRBV6-1; the match to TRBD2 covers 9 bases. J was trimmed by 4 bases and V by 6 bases; bases with no gene match: 6. The germline gives CDR1 MNHNS, CDR2 SASEGT. CDR3 length: 15 amino acids. CDR3 protein: CASRKGLASTGELFF. The CDR3 nucleotides read TGTGCCAGCAGAAAGGGACTAGCTTCCACCGGGGAGCTGTTTTTT.

This clone occurred once. V and J are TRBV9 and TRBJ1-3; no reliable D call. V was pared by 0 bases and J by 4 bases, with 8 bases between. Per germline, CDR1 SGDLS and CDR2 YYNGEE. This CDR3 comprises 14 residues. The CDR3, as DNA: TGTGCCAGCAGCGTAGGGGAGAGCGGAAACACCATATATTTT. Translating it yields CASSVGESGNTIYF.

The chain uses TRBV4-1 and TRBJ1-1; D remains unclear. The CDR3 is 13 residues long. Trimming pared 2 bases from V and 7 bases from J, leaving 11 bases between. CDR1 MGHRA and CDR2 YSYEKL come from the germline V gene. The CDR3 DNA reads as TGCGCCAGCAGCCAATTCTCTGAGGGTGAAGCTTTCTTT. Translating gives CASSQFSEGEAFF.

The rearrangement links TRBV9 to TRBJ2-3; D might be TRBD2 (6 bases). This CDR3 contains 15 residues. V lost 4 bases and J 6 bases, leaving 18 bases between the germline ends. The germline CDR1 and CDR2 sequences are SGDLS and YYNGEE. CDR3 DNA: TGTGCCAGCAGCCTTGGGACTGGGTCGATCGATACGCAGTATTTT. Encoded protein: CASSLGTGSIDTQYF.

This clone was counted a single time. This chain joins TRBV27 and TRBJ2-7; 8 bases map to TRBD1. Per the germline V gene, CDR1 is MNHEY and CDR2 is SMNVEV (reference sequence). After removal of 5 bases from V and 2 bases from J, the junction contained 2 bases not matched to a gene. The CDR3 has 13 residues. CDR3 coding DNA: TGTGCCAGCAGTCGGACAGGGACCTACGAGCAGTACTTC. It yields the protein CASSRTGTYEQYF.

The chain joins TRBV7-2 to TRBJ2-7; TRBD1 matches at 9 bases. J gave up 6 bases and V 2 bases, and 8 bases lay outside the gene matches. CDR1 and CDR2 (germline): SGHTA, FQGNSA. CDR3 size: 15 residues. CDR3 sequence: CASSLPPGQGSEQYF. CDR3 DNA sequence: TGTGCCAGCAGCTTACCTCCGGGACAGGGTTCCGAGCAGTACTTC.

The J gene is TRBJ1-5, the V gene TRBV7-8, with D unclear. This CDR3 has 17 residues. CDR1 and CDR2 from the germline V gene are SGHVS and FQNEAQ. The V end was cut by 5 bases, the J end by 2 bases, with 19 bases between. DNA for the CDR3: TGTGCCAGCAGCCCGCTTGAGCAGGCGTTGGGCAATCAGCCCCAGCATTTT. Its protein product is CASSPLEQALGNQPQHF.

The chain couples TRBV6-6 to TRBJ1-2, with TRBD1 identical over 7 bases. With V trimmed by 0 bases and J by 8 bases, 9 bases remained unmatched. The CDR3 totals 15 residues. Germline V gives CDR1 MNHNY, CDR2 SVGAGI (reference sequence). The CDR3 DNA sequence: TGTGCCAGCAGTTACTCGAGTCAGGGGGAGGGCGGCTACACCTTC. Translating it yields CASSYSSQGEGGYTF.